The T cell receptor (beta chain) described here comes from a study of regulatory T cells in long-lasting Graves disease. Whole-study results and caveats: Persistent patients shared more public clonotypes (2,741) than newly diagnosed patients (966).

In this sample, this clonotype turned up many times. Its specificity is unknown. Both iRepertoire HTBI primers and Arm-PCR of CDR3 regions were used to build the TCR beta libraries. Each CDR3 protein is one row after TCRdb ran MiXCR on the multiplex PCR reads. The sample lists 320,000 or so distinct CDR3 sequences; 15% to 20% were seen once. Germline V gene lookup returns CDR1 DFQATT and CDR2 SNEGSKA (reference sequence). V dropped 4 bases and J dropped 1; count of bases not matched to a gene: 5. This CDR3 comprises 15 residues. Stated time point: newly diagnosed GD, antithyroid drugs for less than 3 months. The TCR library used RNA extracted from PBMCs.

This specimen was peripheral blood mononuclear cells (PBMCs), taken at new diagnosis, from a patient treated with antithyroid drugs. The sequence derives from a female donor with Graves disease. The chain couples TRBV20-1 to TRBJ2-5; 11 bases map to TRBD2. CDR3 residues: CSATVLAGVQETQYF. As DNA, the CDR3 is TGCAGTGCTACGGTACTAGCGGGAGTCCAAGAGACCCAGTACTTC.